The next 22 T cell receptor beta chains were all read from a single sample in a study of control samples from healthy donors and cancer patients. Repertoires were generated with immunoSEQ multiplex PCR, while TCRdb's copy carries only in-frame clones and drops some. Of more than 95,000 clones detected, approximately 93% appear once; the ten largest clones hold 8% to 9.5%. Sequencing was performed on blood. The receptors were sampled from a man between 18 and 35 years old in good health.

Concerning this clone itself: The junction departs from the called germline gene at one end, perhaps through a read error. The V call is TRBV10-3, the J call TRBJ2-7; 10 bases align to TRBD1. The CDR3 consists of 15 residues. Germline lookup yields CDR1 ENHRY and CDR2 SYGVKD. The CDR3 protein is CAVSSGQGLSDEQYF. CDR3 coding DNA: TGTGCCGTCAGTTCGGGACAGGGGCTCTCCGACGAGCAGTACTTC.

As to this clone: Other DNA sequences in this specimen translate into the identical CDR3. V usage is TRBV24-1 and J usage is TRBJ1-2; possible D gene TRBD1, 6 bases. This CDR3 region has 14 residues. Germline CDR1 is KGHDR and CDR2 is SFDVKD. V lost 4 bases to trimming and J lost 2 bases, with 10 bases between them. The CDR3 bases are TGTGCCACCAGTGACCCCGACAGGAACTATGGCTACACCTTC. This encodes CATSDPDRNYGYTF.

The chain uses TRBV18 and TRBJ1-1, with D possibly TRBD1 on 6 matching bases. This CDR3 has 15 amino acids. The V end lost 6 bases, the J end lost 0 bases, and 14 bases lay between the germline ends. Germline-derived CDR1 and CDR2 are KGHSH and LQKENI. CDR3 loop: CASSTGTHMNTEAFF. CDR3 nucleotides: TGTGCCAGCTCCACCGGGACACACATGAACACTGAAGCTTTCTTT. The full variable domain, completed using reference TRBV18 and TRBJ1-1, is NAGVMQNPRHLVRRRGQEARLRCSPMKGHSHVYWYRQLPEEGLKFMVYLQKENIIDESGMPKERFSAEFPKEGPSILRIQQVVRGDSAAYFCASSTGTHMNTEAFFGQGTRLTVV.

V gene TRBV27 combines with J gene TRBJ2-2; 11 bases fit TRBD2. There are 17 residues in the CDR3. The germline V gene has CDR1 MNHEY and CDR2 SMNVEV (reference sequence). V lost 5 bases, J lost 1 base, and 6 bases stayed unmatched. The CDR3 bases are TGTGCCAGCAGTCCCACCGGGACTAGCGGGAACACCGGGGAGCTGTTTTTT. Translation gives CASSPTGTSGNTGELFF.

The chain combines TRBV30 with TRBJ1-5; tentative D call: TRBD1 (5 bases). Per germline, CDR1 GTSNPN and CDR2 SVGIG (reference sequence). The CDR3 spans 16 residues. The V end was cut by 4 bases, the J end by 2 bases, with 18 bases between. The CDR3: CAWNIGGRDGNQPQHF. CDR3 DNA sequence: TGTGCCTGGAATATTGGGGGAAGGGACGGCAATCAGCCCCAGCATTTT.

The gene calls are TRBV5-1 and TRBJ2-5; D remains unclear. CDR1 SGHRS and CDR2 YFSETQ come from the germline V gene. There are 12 residues in the CDR3. The ends were cut back, 7 bases at V and 3 bases at J, with 10 bases in the middle. This CDR3 is CASGNGKETQYF. CDR3 coding DNA: TGCGCCAGCGGGAACGGAAAAGAGACCCAGTACTTC. The entire variable domain, with the rest obtained from reference TRBV5-1 and TRBJ2-5, is as follows: KAGVTQTPRYLIKTRGQQVTLSCSPISGHRSVSWYQQTPGQGLQFLFEYFSETQRNKGNFPGRFSGRQFSNSRSEMNVSTLELGDSALYLCASGNGKETQYFGPGTRLLVL.

CDR3: CAWGQNTEAFF. CDR3 bases: TGTGCCTGGGGTCAGAACACTGAAGCTTTCTTT. The chain recombines TRBV30 with TRBJ1-1; no reliable D call. Deletions cut 5 bases from V and 1 base from J, with 5 bases between. The CDR3 extends over 11 amino acids. Germline-derived CDR1 and CDR2 are GTSNPN and SVGIG (reference sequence).

J is TRBJ1-2 and V is TRBV10-3, with no clear D. The CDR3 extends over 13 amino acids. The germline V and J ends were trimmed by 0 bases and 8 bases, with 10 bases remaining between them. Germline-derived CDR1 and CDR2 are ENHRY and SYGVKD. CDR3 sequence reads: CAISESPLYGYTF. CDR3 DNA sequence: TGTGCCATCAGTGAGTCTCCCCTCTACGGCTACACCTTC.

V is TRBV6-5 and J is TRBJ2-7; 7 bases line up with TRBD1. The CDR3 consists of 14 residues. Per germline, CDR1 MNHEY and CDR2 SVGAGI. V gave up 3 bases and J gave up 4 bases; unmatched junction bases: 6. The CDR3 DNA reads as TGTGCCAGCAGTTATGACAGGGAAAATTACGAGCAGTACTTC. Its protein product is CASSYDRENYEQYF.

V gene TRBV19 combines with J gene TRBJ1-1; tentative D call: TRBD1 (5 bases). From germline, CDR1 is LNHDA and CDR2 SQIVND (reference sequence). The CDR3 loop spans 13 amino acids. The V and J ends lost 5 bases and 1 base respectively, with 8 bases between them. The chain's CDR3 is CASSPGRNTEAFF. CDR3 sequence (DNA): TGTGCCAGTAGTCCAGGGAGGAACACTGAAGCTTTCTTT.

V is TRBV30 and J is TRBJ1-4, with a possible D match to TRBD1 (6 bases). CDR3 length equals 14 residues. V was clipped by 6 bases and J by 7 bases, with 18 bases between them. CDR1 and CDR2 from the germline V gene are GTSNPN and SVGIG (reference sequence). The CDR3 bases are TGTGCCTGTTTCCGTGGGGGCGCGGGTGAAAAACTGTTTTTT. Translation: CACFRGGAGEKLFF.

This chain connects TRBV12-3 or TRBV12-4 to TRBJ1-5; D ambiguous. Between the trimmed V and J ends, which lost 1 base and 6 bases, there was a span of 4 bases. The CDR3 extends over 12 amino acids. The CDR3 region is CASSLDGQPQHF. CDR3 nucleotides: TGTGCCAGCAGTTTAGATGGTCAGCCCCAGCATTTT.

V is TRBV19 and J is TRBJ2-7, with no clear D. The V and J ends lost 2 bases and 2 bases respectively, with 10 bases between them. Germline CDR1 is LNHDA and CDR2 is SQIVND (reference sequence). This CDR3 has 14 amino acids. The CDR3 DNA reads TGTGCCAGTAGTATATGGTCCCGGCCCTACGAGCAGTACTTC. This encodes CASSIWSRPYEQYF.

The genes are TRBV30 and TRBJ2-7; 9 bases are shared with TRBD2. V lost 0 bases and J lost 7; bases outside the gene matches: 7. Germline V lookup: CDR1 GTSNPN, CDR2 SVGIG (reference sequence). The CDR3 loop spans 14 amino acids. CDR3 in amino acids: CAWSVRGGAKEQYF. DNA of the CDR3: TGTGCCTGGAGTGTACGCGGGGGGGCAAAAGAGCAGTACTTC.

CDR3 amino acids: CASSASAYEQYF. CDR3 DNA sequence: TGTGCCAGCAGTGCTAGCGCCTACGAGCAGTACTTC. This sequence joins TRBV2 and TRBJ2-7; TRBD2 is a possible D gene (6 bases). Germline V lookup: CDR1 SNHLY, CDR2 FYNNEI. The CDR3 is 12 residues long. V lost 4 bases and J lost 2, with 6 bases in between.

This clone showed up just once. V usage is TRBV4-1 and J usage is TRBJ2-3; 11 bases line up with TRBD2. The CDR3 covers 18 residues. From germline, CDR1 is MGHRA and CDR2 YSYEKL. The ends lost 1 base at V and 1 base at J; junction bases unmatched: 7. CDR3 amino acids: CASSQVSVAGGGTDTQYF. In DNA, the CDR3 is TGCGCCAGCAGCCAAGTCTCAGTAGCGGGAGGGGGCACAGATACGCAGTATTTT.

This clone came up once. V is TRBV4-2 and J is TRBJ2-3, with a possible D match to TRBD2 (6 bases). Germline V lookup: CDR1 LGHNA, CDR2 YNFKEQ. The CDR3 has 15 amino acids. V lost 0 bases to trimming and J lost 2 bases, with 9 bases between them. The CDR3 reads CASSQERTNTDTQYF. The CDR3 DNA reads as TGTGCCAGCAGCCAAGAAAGGACTAACACAGATACGCAGTATTTT.

A word on this clone: Its ends do not fully match the called genes, so a read error is possible. The chain combines TRBV7-7 with TRBJ2-2; unclear D gene. Looked up from germline, CDR1 is SSHAT and CDR2 is FNYEAQ (reference sequence). The CDR3 consists of 16 residues. In nucleotides, the CDR3 is TGTGCTAGCAGCTTAGGGCGTCTCGTGGGCACCGGGGAGCTGTTTTTT. As protein: CASSLGRLVGTGELFF. The variable domain in full, with the rest retrieved from reference TRBV7-7 and TRBJ2-2, is GAGVSQSPRYKVTKRGQDVTLRCDPISSHATLYWYQQALGQGPEFLTYFNYEAQPDKSGLPSDRFSAERPEGSISTLTIQRTEQRDSAMYRCASSLGRLVGTGELFFGEGSRLTVL.

This chain joins TRBV13 and TRBJ2-2, with 8 positions matching TRBD1. V shed 6 bases and J 6 bases; nucleotides not matched to a gene: 12. CDR1 and CDR2 from the germline V gene are PRHDT and FYEKMQ (reference sequence). This CDR3 contains 16 residues. CDR3 in DNA: TGTGCCAGCAGGGAAATGGACAGGGTTCGTCCCGGGGAGCTGTTTTTT. It translates to CASREMDRVRPGELFF.

This clone was found once. The V and J genes are TRBV6-5 and TRBJ1-4; perhaps TRBD1 as D (6 bases). The CDR3 covers 16 residues. The V and J ends lost 0 bases and 3 bases respectively, with 11 bases between them. Per germline, CDR1 MNHEY and CDR2 SVGAGI. CDR3 DNA: TGTGCCAGCAGTTACTCGCGGGGGGCACCTAATGAAAAACTGTTTTTT. It codes for CASSYSRGAPNEKLFF.

The gene calls are TRBV3-1 (or the pseudogene TRBV3-2) and TRBJ1-3; D is uncertain. The CDR3 extends over 15 amino acids. Germline V gene lookup returns CDR1 LGHDT and CDR2 YNNKEL (reference sequence). The V and J ends lost 0 bases and 4 bases respectively, with 10 bases between them. CDR3 nucleotide sequence: TGTGCCAGCAGCCAAGATTTCAGGTTAGGAAACACCATATATTTT. Protein product: CASSQDFRLGNTIYF.

The chain joins TRBV7-9 to TRBJ2-2; D is ambiguous. The ends were cut back, 1 base at V and 6 bases at J, with 12 bases in the middle. The CDR3 covers 15 residues. Germline CDR1 and CDR2: SEHNR and FQNEAQ (reference sequence). The CDR3 region has the DNA TGTGCCAGCAGCTTAGAACGACGGTCCGCCGGGGAGCTGTTTTTT. Translating gives CASSLERRSAGELFF. Variable domain in full (rest from reference TRBV7-9 and TRBJ2-2): DTGVSQNPRHKITKRGQNVTFRCDPISEHNRLYWYRQTLGQGPEFLTYFQNEAQLEKSRLLSDRFSAERPKGSFSTLEIQRTEQGDSAMYLCASSLERRSAGELFFGEGSRLTVL.